The TCR beta chain described here comes from a study of metastatic and nonmetastatic thyroid tumors. Overall study context: Repertoire comparison spanned blood and tumor or nodule tissue of malignant and benign thyroid patients.

Patients underwent thyroid surgery, and none had received any treatment before it. As regards this clone: The antigen remains undetermined. The junction departs from the called germline gene at one end, perhaps through a read error.

Germline assignment: CDR1 WNHNN and CDR2 SYGVQD (reference sequence). The CDR3 totals 16 residues. Per the study methods: Built for papillary thyroid cancer, a distant-metastasis classifier drew on CDR3 differences across clinicopathological groups. TCRdb reprocessed the PCR reads via MiXCR. The V and J calls were determined by TCRdb, not by the authors. The data show around 53,000 clones, 20% seen once. Study-wide findings and caveats: Compared with benign nodules, malignant thyroid tumors were reported to have significantly higher TCR beta diversity in both blood and tumor.

The sequence was obtained from a female donor with papillary thyroid cancer or a benign thyroid nodule (not recorded which). Some clones in this sample may be carry-over from other donors' samples. This sequence joins TRBV10-1 and TRBJ2-7; 8 bases fit TRBD2. Specimen: blood. CDR3 amino acids: CASSDPGGPSNYEKYF. For the CDR3, the DNA is TGCGCCAGCAGTGACCCGGGGGGGCCGAGTAACTACGAGAAGTACTTC.